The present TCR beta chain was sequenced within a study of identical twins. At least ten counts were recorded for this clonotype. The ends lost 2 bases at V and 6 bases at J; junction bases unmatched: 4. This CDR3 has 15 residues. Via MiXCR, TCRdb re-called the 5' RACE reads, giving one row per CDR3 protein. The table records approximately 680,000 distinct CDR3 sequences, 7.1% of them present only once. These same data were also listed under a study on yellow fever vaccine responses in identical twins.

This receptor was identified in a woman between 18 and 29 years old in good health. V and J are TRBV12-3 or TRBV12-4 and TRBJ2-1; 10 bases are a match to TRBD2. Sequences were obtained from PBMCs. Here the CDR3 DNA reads TGTGCCAGCAGTTTAATGTTAGCGGGGGGCAATGAGCAGTTCTTC. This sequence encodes CASSLMLAGGNEQFF.